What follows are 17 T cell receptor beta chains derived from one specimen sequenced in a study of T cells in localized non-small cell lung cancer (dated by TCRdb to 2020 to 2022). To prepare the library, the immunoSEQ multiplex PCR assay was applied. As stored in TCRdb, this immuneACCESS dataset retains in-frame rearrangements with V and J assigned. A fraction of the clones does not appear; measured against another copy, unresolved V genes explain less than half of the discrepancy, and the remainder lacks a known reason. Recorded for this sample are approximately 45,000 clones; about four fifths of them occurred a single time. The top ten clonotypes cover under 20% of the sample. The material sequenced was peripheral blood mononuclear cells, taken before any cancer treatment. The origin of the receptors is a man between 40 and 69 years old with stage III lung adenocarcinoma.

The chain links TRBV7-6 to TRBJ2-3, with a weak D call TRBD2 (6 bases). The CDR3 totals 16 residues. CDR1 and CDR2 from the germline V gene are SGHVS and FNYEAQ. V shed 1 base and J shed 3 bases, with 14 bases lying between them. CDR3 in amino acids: CASSLGDSGSTDTQYF. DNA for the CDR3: TGTGCCAGCAGCTTAGGAGATAGCGGATCTACAGATACGCAGTATTTT.

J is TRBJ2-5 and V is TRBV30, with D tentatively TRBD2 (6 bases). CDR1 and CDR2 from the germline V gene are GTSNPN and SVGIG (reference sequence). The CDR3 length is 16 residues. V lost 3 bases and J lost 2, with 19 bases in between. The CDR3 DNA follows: TGTGCCTGGAGCGGAGATAGCGGAGCTAAACAAGAGACCCAGTACTTC. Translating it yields CAWSGDSGAKQETQYF.

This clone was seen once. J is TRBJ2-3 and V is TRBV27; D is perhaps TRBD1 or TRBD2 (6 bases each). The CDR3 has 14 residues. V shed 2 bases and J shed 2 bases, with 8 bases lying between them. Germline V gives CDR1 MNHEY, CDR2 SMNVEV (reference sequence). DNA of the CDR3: TGTGCCAGCAGTTTAACGGGGGCCACAGATACGCAGTATTTT. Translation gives CASSLTGATDTQYF.

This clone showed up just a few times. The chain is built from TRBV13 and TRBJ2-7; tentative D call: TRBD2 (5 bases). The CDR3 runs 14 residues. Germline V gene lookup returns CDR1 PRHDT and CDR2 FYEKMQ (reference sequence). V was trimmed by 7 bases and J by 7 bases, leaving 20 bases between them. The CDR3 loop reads CASTIRTSPGEQYF. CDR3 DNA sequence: TGTGCCAGCACTATACGGACTTCCCCGGGGGAGCAGTACTTC. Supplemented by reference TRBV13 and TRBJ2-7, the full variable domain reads AAGVIQSPRHLIKEKRETATLKCYPIPRHDTVYWYQQGPGQDPQFLISFYEKMQSDKGSIPDRFSAQQFSDYHSELNMSSLELGDSALYFCASTIRTSPGEQYFGPGTRLTVT.

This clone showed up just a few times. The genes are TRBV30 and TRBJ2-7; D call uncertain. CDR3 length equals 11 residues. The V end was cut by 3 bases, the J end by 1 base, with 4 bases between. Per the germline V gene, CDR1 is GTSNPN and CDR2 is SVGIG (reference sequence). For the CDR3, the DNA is TGTGCCTGGAGCCCATCCTACGAGCAGTACTTC. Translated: CAWSPSYEQYF.

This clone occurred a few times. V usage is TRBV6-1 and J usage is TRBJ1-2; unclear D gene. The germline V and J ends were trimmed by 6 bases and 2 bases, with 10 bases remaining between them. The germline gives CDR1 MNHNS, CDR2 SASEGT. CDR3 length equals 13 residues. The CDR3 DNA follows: TGTGCCAGCAGGGAGTCCTTAAACTATGGCTACACCTTC. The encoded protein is CASRESLNYGYTF.

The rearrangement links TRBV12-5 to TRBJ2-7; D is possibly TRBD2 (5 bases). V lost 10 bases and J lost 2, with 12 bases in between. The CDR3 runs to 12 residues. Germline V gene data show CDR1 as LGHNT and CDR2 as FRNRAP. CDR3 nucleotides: TGTGCTACCGGACTGACCCCCTACGAGCAGTACTTC. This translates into CATGLTPYEQYF.

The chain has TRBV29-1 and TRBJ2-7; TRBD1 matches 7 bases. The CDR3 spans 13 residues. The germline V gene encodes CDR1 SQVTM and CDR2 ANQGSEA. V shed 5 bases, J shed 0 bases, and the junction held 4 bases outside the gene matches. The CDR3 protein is CSVQGVLSYEQYF. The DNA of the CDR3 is TGCAGCGTTCAGGGGGTTCTCTCCTACGAGCAGTACTTC.

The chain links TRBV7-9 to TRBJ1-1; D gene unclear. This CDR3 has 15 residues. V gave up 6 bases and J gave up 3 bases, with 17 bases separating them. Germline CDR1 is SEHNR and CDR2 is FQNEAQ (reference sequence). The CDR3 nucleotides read TGTGCCAGCAGTTCACCTCCTGACGAGTACACTGAAGCTTTCTTT. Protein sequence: CASSSPPDEYTEAFF.

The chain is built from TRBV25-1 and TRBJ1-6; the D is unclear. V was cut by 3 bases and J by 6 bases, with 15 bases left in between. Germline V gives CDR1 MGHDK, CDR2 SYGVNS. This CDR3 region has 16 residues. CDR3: CASSDLSSPGNSPLHF. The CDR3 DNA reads TGTGCCAGCAGTGACTTAAGTAGCCCGGGTAATTCACCCCTCCACTTT.

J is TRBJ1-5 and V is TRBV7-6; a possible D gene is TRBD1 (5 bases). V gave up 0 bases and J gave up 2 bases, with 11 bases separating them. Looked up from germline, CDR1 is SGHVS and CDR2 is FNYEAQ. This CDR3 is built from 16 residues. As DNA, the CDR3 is TGTGCCAGCAGCTTAGCGGAAAGAGGGGGCAATCAGCCCCAGCATTTT. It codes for CASSLAERGGNQPQHF.

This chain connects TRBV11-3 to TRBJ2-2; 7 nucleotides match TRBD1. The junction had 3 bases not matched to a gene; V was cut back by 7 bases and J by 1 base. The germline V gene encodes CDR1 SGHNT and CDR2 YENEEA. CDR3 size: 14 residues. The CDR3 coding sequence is TGTGCCAGCAAGTACAGGGGGAACACCGGGGAGCTGTTTTTT. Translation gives CASKYRGNTGELFF.

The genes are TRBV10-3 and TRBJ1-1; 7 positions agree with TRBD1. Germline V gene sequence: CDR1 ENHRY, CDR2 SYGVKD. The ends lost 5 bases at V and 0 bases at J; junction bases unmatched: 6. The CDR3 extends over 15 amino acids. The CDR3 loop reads CAISHGDSMNTEAFF. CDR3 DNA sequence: TGTGCCATCAGTCACGGGGACAGCATGAACACTGAAGCTTTCTTT.

The DNA for the CDR3 is TGTGCCAGCAGCCGCCGGACCTCTGGAAACACCATATATTTT. This gives the protein CASSRRTSGNTIYF. The rearrangement links TRBV11-1 to TRBJ1-3; no definite D call. Trimming took 5 bases from V and 0 from J, leaving 8 bases between them. This CDR3 contains 14 residues. Per the germline V gene, CDR1 is SGHAT and CDR2 is FQDESV (reference sequence).

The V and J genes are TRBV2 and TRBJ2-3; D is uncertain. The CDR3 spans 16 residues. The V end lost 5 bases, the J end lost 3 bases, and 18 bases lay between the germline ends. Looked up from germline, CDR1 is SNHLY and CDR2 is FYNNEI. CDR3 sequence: CASSTQFYGPTDTQYF. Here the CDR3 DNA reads TGTGCCAGCAGTACTCAATTTTACGGACCTACAGATACGCAGTATTTT.

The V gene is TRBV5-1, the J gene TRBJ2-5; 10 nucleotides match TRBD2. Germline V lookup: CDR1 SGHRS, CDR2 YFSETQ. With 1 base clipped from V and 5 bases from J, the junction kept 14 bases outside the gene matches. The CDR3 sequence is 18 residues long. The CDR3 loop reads CASSLYGSSGGLGETQYF. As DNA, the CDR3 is TGCGCCAGCAGCTTGTATGGTTCTAGCGGGGGCCTCGGGGAGACCCAGTACTTC.

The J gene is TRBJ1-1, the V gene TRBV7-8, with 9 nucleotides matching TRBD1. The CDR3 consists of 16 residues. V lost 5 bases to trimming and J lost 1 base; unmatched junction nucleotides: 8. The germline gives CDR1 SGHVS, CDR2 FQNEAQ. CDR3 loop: CASSEAYRGQNTEAFF. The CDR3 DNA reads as TGTGCCAGCAGCGAGGCGTACAGGGGGCAGAACACTGAAGCTTTCTTT. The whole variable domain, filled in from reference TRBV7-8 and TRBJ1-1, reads GAGVSQSPRYKVAKRGQDVALRCDPISGHVSLFWYQQALGQGPEFLTYFQNEAQLDKSGLPSDRFFAERPEGSVSTLKIQRTQQEDSAVYLCASSEAYRGQNTEAFFGQGTRLTVV.